The 7 T cell receptor beta chains below all came from one sample that was sequenced in a study of T cells in Graves' hyperthyroidism and ophthalmopathy. Amplified regions were TCR beta CDR3 sequences from RNA transcripts. TCR CDR3 underwent first-round RT-PCR with the HTBI primer set. One entry per CDR3 protein, called by TCRdb with MiXCR from the multiplex PCR reads. The sample holds some 380,000 distinct CDR3 sequences; around an eighth are singletons and the top ten take about a fifth. Input material: blood. The source of these receptors is a man younger than 45 with Graves' hyperthyroidism that later progressed to Graves' ophthalmopathy.

This chain connects TRBV6-2 or TRBV6-3 to TRBJ1-3; D is unclear. Germline V lookup: CDR1 MNHEY, CDR2 SVGEGT. V was pared by 0 bases and J by 0 bases, with 15 bases between. The CDR3 is made up of 18 amino acids. CDR3 region: CASSYSHRGGPSGNTIYF. CDR3 in DNA: TGTGCCAGCAGTTACTCGCACCGTGGAGGACCCTCTGGAAACACCATATATTTT.

In its sample, this clonotype was seen many times. This sequence joins TRBV28 and TRBJ1-5, with 7 bases matching TRBD1. Trimming took 6 bases from V and 5 from J; bases not matched to a gene: 10. The CDR3 sequence is 15 residues long. Germline CDR1 reads MDHEN; CDR2 reads SYDVKM. CDR3 residues: CASRDSTGVDQPQHF. CDR3 nucleotides: TGTGCCAGCAGGGACTCAACAGGGGTGGATCAGCCCCAGCATTTT.

This clonotype has ten or more counts. This chain connects TRBV7-7 to TRBJ2-1, with TRBD2 matching 12 bases. Germline values: CDR1 SSHAT, CDR2 FNYEAQ (reference sequence). After removal of 1 base from V and 7 bases from J, the junction contained 5 bases not matched to a gene. There are 16 residues in the CDR3. The CDR3 DNA reads TGTGCCAGCAGCTTAGGGACTAGCGGGGTATGGAATGAGCAGTTCTTC. It specifies CASSLGTSGVWNEQFF.

This clonotype has ten or more counts. The chain carries TRBV6-2 or TRBV6-3 and TRBJ1-5, with 8 positions matching TRBD1. J lost 6 bases, V lost 2 bases, and 9 bases had no gene match. Germline V lookup: CDR1 MNHEY, CDR2 SVGEGT. The CDR3 has 16 amino acids. The CDR3 DNA sequence: TGTGCCAGCAGTTACCGCCGGACAGGGTTAGCTCAGCCCCAGCATTTT. Translated: CASSYRRTGLAQPQHF.

This clonotype was detected many times. This rearrangement joins TRBV5-1 to TRBJ2-3, with TRBD2 identical over 8 bases. Germline CDR1 reads SGHRS; CDR2 reads YFSETQ. There are 18 residues in the CDR3. The V gene end was trimmed by 4 bases and the J gene end by 2 bases; junction bases not matched to a gene: 15. CDR3 sequence (DNA): TGCGCCAGCAGCCCCCACCTACCCAGCGGGGGCTACACAGATACGCAGTATTTT. It specifies CASSPHLPSGGYTDTQYF.

This clonotype was counted many times. At one end, the junction sequence differs from germline, possibly due to a read error. The genes are TRBV4-2 and TRBJ1-1; 9 bases line up with TRBD1. Germline V gives CDR1 LGHNA, CDR2 YNFKEQ. CDR3 length: 14 amino acids. CDR3 DNA sequence: TGCGCCAGCAGTTTACAGGGGGCCGGCACTGAAGCTTTCTTT. This gives the protein CASSLQGAGTEAFF.

Comments on this clonotype: This may come from a read error, since a much larger clone is one base off. The chain carries TRBV3-1 and TRBJ1-1; no definite D call. V shed 3 bases and J shed 0 bases, with 8 bases lying between them. The CDR3 has 14 residues. From germline, CDR1 is LGHDT and CDR2 YNNKEL (reference sequence). CDR3 sequence reads: CASSQGTVNTEAFF. The CDR3 DNA reads TGTGCCAGCAGCCAGGGTACAGTGAACACTGAAGCTTTCTTT.